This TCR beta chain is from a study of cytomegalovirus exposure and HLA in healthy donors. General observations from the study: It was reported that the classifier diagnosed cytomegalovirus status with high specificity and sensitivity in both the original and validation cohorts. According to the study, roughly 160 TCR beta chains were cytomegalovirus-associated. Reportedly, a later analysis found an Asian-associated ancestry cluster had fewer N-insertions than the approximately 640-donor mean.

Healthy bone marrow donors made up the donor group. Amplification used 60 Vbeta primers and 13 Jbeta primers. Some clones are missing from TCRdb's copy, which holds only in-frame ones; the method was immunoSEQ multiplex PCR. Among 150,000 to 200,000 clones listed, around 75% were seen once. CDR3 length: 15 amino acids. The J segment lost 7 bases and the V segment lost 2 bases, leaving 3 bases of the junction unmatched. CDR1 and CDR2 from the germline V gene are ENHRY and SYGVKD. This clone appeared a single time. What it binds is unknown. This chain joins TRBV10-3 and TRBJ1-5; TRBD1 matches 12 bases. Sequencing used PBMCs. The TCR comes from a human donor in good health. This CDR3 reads CAISEGTGGMQPQHF. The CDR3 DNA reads TGTGCCATCAGTGAGGGGACAGGGGGCATGCAGCCCCAGCATTTT.